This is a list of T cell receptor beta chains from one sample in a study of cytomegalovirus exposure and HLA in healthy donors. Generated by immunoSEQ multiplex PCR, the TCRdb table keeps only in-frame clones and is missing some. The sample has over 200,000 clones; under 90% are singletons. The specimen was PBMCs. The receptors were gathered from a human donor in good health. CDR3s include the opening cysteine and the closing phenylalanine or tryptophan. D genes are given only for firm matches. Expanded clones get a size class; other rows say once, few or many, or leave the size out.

TGCGCCAGCAGCTTGGGGGTAGCAGGGGGCGCGTTGAACACTGAAGCTTTCTTT | CASSLGVAGGALNTEAFF | TRBJ1-1 | once | TRBD1 | TRBV5-1
TGTGCCAGCAGCACGGACAGGGGGCGGACTGAAGCTTTCTTT | CASSTDRGRTEAFF | TRBJ1-1 | . | TRBD1 | TRBV5-5
TGTGCCAGCAGCTTTGGGGGGGCCATAGATACGCAGTATTTT | CASSFGGAIDTQYF | TRBJ2-3 | once | . | TRBV11-2
TGTGCCAGCAGCCAAGCTGGGGGGACAGTAGGGAACACTGAAGCTTTCTTT | CASSQAGGTVGNTEAFF | TRBJ1-1 | . | TRBD1 | TRBV14
TGCAGCGTTCGGCAAGGACAGTCCTACGAGCAGTACTTC | CSVRQGQSYEQYF | TRBJ2-7 | . | . | TRBV29-1
TGTGCCAGCAGCGTAGGTCGAGCCTCGGGCTATGGCTACACCTTC | CASSVGRASGYGYTF | TRBJ1-2 | . | . | TRBV9
TGTGCCAGTAGTATCATAGGACTAAAAAATAGCAATCAGCCCCAGCATTTT | CASSIIGLKNSNQPQHF | TRBJ1-5 | . | . | TRBV19
TGTGCCAGCAGAAAACCAGGGGGGAACACTGAAGCTTTCTTT | CASRKPGGNTEAFF | TRBJ1-1 | . | TRBD1 | TRBV6-1
TGTGCCAGCAGCGTAGATTTAGGGAGCTCCTACGAGCAGTACTTC | CASSVDLGSSYEQYF | TRBJ2-7 | . | . | TRBV9
TGTGCCACCAGCCAAAGGACAGGGTACAATGAGCAGTTCTTC | CATSQRTGYNEQFF | TRBJ2-1 | . | TRBD1 | TRBV15
TGTGCCAGCAGTTACTCGTCTAGCGCATCCTACAATGAGCAGTTCTTC | CASSYSSSASYNEQFF | TRBJ2-1 | . | . | TRBV6-5
TGTGCCAGCAGCGTAGGCCCGGCTAGCGAGGAGACCCAGTACTTC | CASSVGPASEETQYF | TRBJ2-5 | . | . | TRBV9
TGTGCCACCCGGACAGCCTCCTACGAGCAGTACTTC | CATRTASYEQYF | TRBJ2-7 | once | . | TRBV28
TGTGCCAGCAGCCGGGGGGGACGGGGCAATGAGCAGTTCTTC | CASSRGGRGNEQFF | TRBJ2-1 | once | TRBD2 | TRBV7-2
TGTGCCAGCAGCCTATACACAGATACGCAGTATTTT | CASSLYTDTQYF | TRBJ2-3 | . | . | TRBV7-2
TGTGCCAGTAGTATGGGCAGGGAAGTGAATGAGCAGTTCTTC | CASSMGREVNEQFF | TRBJ2-1 | . | . | TRBV19
TGTGCCAGCAGTGAGACGAAGACTAGGGACGAGCAGTACTTC | CASSETKTRDEQYF | TRBJ2-7 | . | . | TRBV2
TGTGCCAGCTCGGGTGGACAGGCCCCGAACACTGAAGCTTTCTTT | CASSGGQAPNTEAFF | TRBJ1-1 | . | TRBD1 | TRBV28
TGTGCCAGCAGCTTGCTATTAGCGGGAGGGCATGAGCAGTTCTTC | CASSLLLAGGHEQFF | TRBJ2-1 | once | TRBD2 | TRBV5-6
TGTGCCAGCAGCCGATCCCCGAGCTCCTACGAGCAGTACTTC | CASSRSPSSYEQYF | TRBJ2-7 | . | . | TRBV28
TGTGCCAGCAGCTCCGGACTAGCGGGAGCTGGGGCCAACGTCCTGACTTTC | CASSSGLAGAGANVLTF | TRBJ2-6 | once | TRBD2 | TRBV7-2
TGTGCCAGCAGCTTGGGCGATCGGACTAGCGGGAGTGCAGATACGCAGTATTTT | CASSLGDRTSGSADTQYF | TRBJ2-3 | . | TRBD2 | TRBV11-3